This TCR beta chain was retrieved from a study of shared clonotypes between healthy human individuals. V lost 3 bases to trimming and J lost 5 bases, with 14 bases between them. Germline lookup yields CDR1 SGHRS and CDR2 YFSETQ. The CDR3 has 14 amino acids. Assay: immunoSEQ multiplex PCR; the TCRdb copy retains only in-frame clones and omits some. The sample holds 2,500,000 or so clones, around nine tenths seen once. The specimen sequenced was naive CD4+ T cells sorted from blood. Subset denoted: CD45RA+ positively selected. The origin of this receptor is a young man in good health. The chain has TRBV5-1 and TRBJ1-1, with D perhaps matching TRBD1 (6 bases). The CDR3 sequence is CASSSTGPGTEAFF. Written as DNA, the CDR3 is TGCGCCAGCAGCTCGACAGGACCTGGTACTGAAGCTTTCTTT.